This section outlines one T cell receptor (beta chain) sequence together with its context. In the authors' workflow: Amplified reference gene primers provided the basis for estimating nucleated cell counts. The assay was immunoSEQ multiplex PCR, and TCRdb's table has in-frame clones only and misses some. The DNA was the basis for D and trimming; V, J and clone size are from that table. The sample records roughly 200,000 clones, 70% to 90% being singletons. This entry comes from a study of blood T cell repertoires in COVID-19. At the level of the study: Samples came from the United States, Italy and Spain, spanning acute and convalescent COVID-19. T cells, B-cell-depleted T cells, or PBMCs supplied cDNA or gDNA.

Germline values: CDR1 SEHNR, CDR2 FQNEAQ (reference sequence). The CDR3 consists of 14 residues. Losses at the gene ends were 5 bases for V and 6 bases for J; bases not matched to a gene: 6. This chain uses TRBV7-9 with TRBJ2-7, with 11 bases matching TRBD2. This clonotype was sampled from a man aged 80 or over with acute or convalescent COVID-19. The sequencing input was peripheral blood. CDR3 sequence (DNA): TGTGCCAGCAGCGAAACTAGCGGGAGTTCCGAGCAGTACTTC. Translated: CASSETSGSSEQYF.